Shown below are 21 T cell receptor beta chains from a single sample sequenced in a study of shared clonotypes between healthy human individuals. Generated by immunoSEQ multiplex PCR, the TCRdb table keeps only in-frame clones and is missing some. The sample lists about 690,000 clones, around 91% occurring once. Material: memory CD8+ T cells from PBMCs. Subset specified: CD45RO+ cells pooled with CCR7-negative TemRA cells. Source of these receptors: a man aged 18-30 years in good health. Some clones in this sample may be carry-over from other donors' samples.

This chain uses TRBV7-9 with TRBJ2-1; 13 bases line up with TRBD2. Per the germline V gene, CDR1 is SEHNR and CDR2 is FQNEAQ (reference sequence). This CDR3 has 17 amino acids. V lost 0 bases to trimming and J lost 7 bases; unmatched junction nucleotides: 6. The CDR3 DNA follows: TGTGCCAGCAGCTTAGCGCTTACACTAGCGGGAGGGAATGAGCAGTTCTTC. This codes for CASSLALTLAGGNEQFF. Complete variable domain (other parts from reference TRBV7-9 and TRBJ2-1): DTGVSQNPRHKITKRGQNVTFRCDPISEHNRLYWYRQTLGQGPEFLTYFQNEAQLEKSRLLSDRFSAERPKGSFSTLEIQRTEQGDSAMYLCASSLALTLAGGNEQFFGPGTRLTVL.

In DNA, the CDR3 is TGTGCCAGTAGAGCAGGGGGCGAATCGAATACGCAGTATTTT. Translated: CASRAGGESNTQYF. This chain uses TRBV19 with TRBJ2-3; 8 nucleotides line up with TRBD1. V lost 6 bases to trimming and J lost 7 bases; unmatched junction nucleotides: 9. The CDR3 covers 14 residues. The germline gives CDR1 LNHDA, CDR2 SQIVND (reference sequence).

A remark on this clone: This CDR3 is also generated by other DNA sequences in the sample. The chain carries TRBV29-1 and TRBJ1-2; 7 positions agree with TRBD1. Per germline, CDR1 SQVTM and CDR2 ANQGSEA. The CDR3 runs to 11 residues. With 6 bases clipped from V and 8 bases from J, the junction kept 6 bases outside the gene matches. The CDR3 DNA follows: TGCAGCGTGGTACAGGGGAGCGGCTACACCTTC. Its translation: CSVVQGSGYTF.

The chain joins TRBV27 to TRBJ1-1; 12 positions match TRBD1. The CDR3 totals 14 residues. V shed 11 bases and J 3 bases; nucleotides not matched to a gene: 7. Germline V gene lookup returns CDR1 MNHEY and CDR2 SMNVEV (reference sequence). CDR3 residues: CAAGTGGWDTEAFF. CDR3 nucleotides: TGTGCCGCAGGGACAGGGGGCTGGGACACTGAAGCTTTCTTT.

This clone was seen only once. The genes are TRBV7-9 and TRBJ2-1, with 10 bases aligning to TRBD2. Per the germline V gene, CDR1 is SEHNR and CDR2 is FQNEAQ (reference sequence). Germline trimming cut 0 bases from V and 9 bases from J; bases unmatched to any gene: 8. The CDR3 consists of 16 residues. The CDR3 is CASSLAASGSVSEQFF. CDR3 sequence (DNA): TGTGCCAGCAGCTTAGCGGCTAGCGGGAGCGTTAGTGAGCAGTTCTTC.

The rearrangement links TRBV10-1 to TRBJ2-1; TRBD2 agrees at 12 bases. The CDR3 spans 15 residues. Looked up from germline, CDR1 is WNHNN and CDR2 is SYGVQD (reference sequence). V was pared by 3 bases and J by 8 bases, with 5 bases of the junction left unmatched. The CDR3 is CASSELAGGNYEQFF. The CDR3 bases are TGCGCCAGCAGTGAACTAGCGGGAGGCAACTATGAGCAGTTCTTC.

The chain links TRBV9 to TRBJ2-7, with TRBD2 as a possible D gene (6 bases). Deletions cut 4 bases from V and 6 bases from J, with 20 bases between. CDR3 length equals 15 residues. The germline V gene has CDR1 SGDLS and CDR2 YYNGEE. CDR3 nucleotides: TGTGCCAGCAGCCCAGGAGGGGACTTCTTCCTCGAGCAGTACTTC. Protein product: CASSPGGDFFLEQYF.

The gene calls are TRBV4-3 and TRBJ2-5, with D unclear. CDR3 length: 16 residues. Germline values: CDR1 LGHNA, CDR2 YSLEER. V dropped 0 bases and J dropped 1 base, with 12 bases sitting between them. CDR3 amino acids: CASSQDDGPLQETQYF. The DNA for the CDR3 is TGCGCCAGCAGCCAAGATGACGGGCCCCTCCAAGAGACCCAGTACTTC.

This sequence joins TRBV13 and TRBJ2-7; 8 nucleotides line up with TRBD2. Germline loops: CDR1 PRHDT, CDR2 FYEKMQ (reference sequence). The CDR3 length is 14 residues. Unmatched junction bases numbered 0, after V lost 2 bases and J lost 0 bases. For the CDR3, the DNA is TGTGCCAGCAGCTTACTAGCGGGCTCCTACGAGCAGTACTTC. Translated: CASSLLAGSYEQYF. Variable domain in full (rest from reference TRBV13 and TRBJ2-7): AAGVIQSPRHLIKEKRETATLKCYPIPRHDTVYWYQQGPGQDPQFLISFYEKMQSDKGSIPDRFSAQQFSDYHSELNMSSLELGDSALYFCASSLLAGSYEQYFGPGTRLTVT.

The V call is TRBV13, the J call TRBJ2-3; TRBD2 aligns across 7 bases. Looked up from germline, CDR1 is PRHDT and CDR2 is FYEKMQ (reference sequence). V trimming: 0 bases; J trimming: 2 bases; junction bases outside the gene matches: 5. The length of the CDR3 is 16 residues. CDR3 nucleotides: TGTGCCAGCAGCTTAGGTCGGGCGGGAGACACAGATACGCAGTATTTT. Its protein is CASSLGRAGDTDTQYF.

The rearrangement links TRBV4-1 to TRBJ1-5; D not resolved. Trimming took 1 base from V and 7 from J, leaving 11 bases between them. Germline CDR1 reads MGHRA; CDR2 reads YSYEKL. This CDR3 has 14 amino acids. The CDR3 DNA reads TGCGCCAGCAGCCAAGTGTTAGACGGGCAGCCCCAGCATTTT. Translation: CASSQVLDGQPQHF.

This clone showed up just once. The CDR3: CASSLKPGGLGEQYF. Here the CDR3 DNA reads TGTGCCAGCAGCTTAAAGCCAGGGGGCCTCGGCGAGCAGTACTTC. V and J are TRBV13 and TRBJ2-7; 8 nucleotides align to TRBD1. Trimming at V came to 2 bases and at J to 6 bases, leaving 9 bases not matched to a gene. This CDR3 has 15 residues. Germline V gives CDR1 PRHDT, CDR2 FYEKMQ (reference sequence). Full variable domain (missing parts from reference TRBV13 and TRBJ2-7): AAGVIQSPRHLIKEKRETATLKCYPIPRHDTVYWYQQGPGQDPQFLISFYEKMQSDKGSIPDRFSAQQFSDYHSELNMSSLELGDSALYFCASSLKPGGLGEQYFGPGTRLTVT.

This clone was counted a single time. The V and J genes are TRBV27 and TRBJ1-5; D ambiguous. The CDR3 totals 15 residues. The V end lost 3 bases, the J end lost 1 base, and 10 bases lay between the germline ends. Per the germline V gene, CDR1 is MNHEY and CDR2 is SMNVEV (reference sequence). CDR3 region: CASSFRSASNQPQHF. As DNA, the CDR3 is TGTGCCAGCAGTTTCCGGTCAGCAAGCAATCAGCCCCAGCATTTT.

The gene calls are TRBV11-2 and TRBJ2-7, with 9 bases that match TRBD1. Germline V gene sequence: CDR1 SGHAT, CDR2 FQNNGV. V was pared by 3 bases and J by 4 bases, with 7 bases of the junction left unmatched. This CDR3 has 15 amino acids. The CDR3 is CASSLEPGTGYEQYF. The CDR3 DNA sequence: TGTGCCAGCAGCTTGGAACCCGGGACAGGGTACGAGCAGTACTTC.

This chain joins TRBV4-1 and TRBJ2-7; 7 bases are shared with TRBD1. V was pared by 3 bases and J by 4 bases, with 6 bases of the junction left unmatched. This CDR3 region has 14 residues. Germline V gene data show CDR1 as MGHRA and CDR2 as YSYEKL. In nucleotides, the CDR3 is TGCGCCAGCAGCCACGGGACAGCCACTTACGAGCAGTACTTC. Encoded protein: CASSHGTATYEQYF.

V is TRBV27 and J is TRBJ1-1; 9 bases line up with TRBD1. Trimming at V came to 4 bases and at J to 3 bases, leaving 9 bases not matched to a gene. This CDR3 spans 16 amino acids. The germline V gene has CDR1 MNHEY and CDR2 SMNVEV (reference sequence). CDR3 region: CASSSQQGARDTEAFF. Here the CDR3 DNA reads TGTGCCAGCAGTTCTCAACAGGGGGCGCGCGACACTGAAGCTTTCTTT.

V usage is TRBV2 and J usage is TRBJ2-7, with 15 bases lining up with TRBD2. V trimming: 10 bases; J trimming: 3 bases; junction bases outside the gene matches: 4. CDR3 length equals 14 residues. Germline V gene data show CDR1 as SNHLY and CDR2 as FYNNEI. CDR3 DNA sequence: TGTGCCATCCCGGGACTAGCGGGAGGCTACGAGCAGTACTTC. This codes for CAIPGLAGGYEQYF.

The V gene is TRBV6-5, the J gene TRBJ2-7, with 7 bases that match TRBD1. The trim removed 6 bases at V and 3 bases at J, leaving 11 bases unmatched. The CDR3 sequence is 15 residues long. Germline-derived CDR1 and CDR2 are MNHEY and SVGAGI. This CDR3 reads CASSPRTGPSYEQYF. The CDR3 DNA reads TGTGCCAGCAGCCCTAGGACAGGCCCAAGCTACGAGCAGTACTTC.

V gene TRBV27 combines with J gene TRBJ2-1, with TRBD2 identical over 9 bases. In germline, CDR1 is MNHEY, CDR2 SMNVEV (reference sequence). V dropped 7 bases and J dropped 6; count of bases not matched to a gene: 10. CDR3 length equals 15 residues. The CDR3 region is CASTLGLAKINEQFF. CDR3 DNA: TGTGCCAGCACTCTTGGACTAGCGAAGATCAATGAGCAGTTCTTC.

V and J are TRBV6-4 and TRBJ2-7; a possible D gene is TRBD2 (5 bases). CDR3 length equals 14 residues. From germline, CDR1 is MRHNA and CDR2 SNTAGT. The ends were cut back, 7 bases at V and 3 bases at J, with 16 bases in the middle. The CDR3 bases are TGTGCCAGCAAAGAGCGGAGACTGCGCTACGAGCAGTACTTC. Its translation is CASKERRLRYEQYF.

This chain connects TRBV2 to TRBJ2-2; D uncertain. The CDR3 contains 17 residues. Germline CDR1 and CDR2: SNHLY and FYNNEI. V was shortened by 3 bases and J by 7 bases, with 21 bases between the two germline ends. The CDR3, as DNA: TGTGCCAGCAGTGACTTTCCTGGCGGAGAAGGTATCGGGGAGCTGTTTTTT. This sequence encodes CASSDFPGGEGIGELFF.